This TCR beta chain was sequenced for a study of response to subunit inactivated influenza vaccine. Findings of the study overall: With each seasonal influenza vaccination, the authors suggested, few new T cells are recruited.

One entry per CDR3 protein, called by TCRdb with MiXCR from the RT-PCR reads. The data contain more than 450,000 distinct CDR3 sequences, approximately 10% of them singletons. Concerning this clonotype: Its specificity is unknown.

V gave up 6 bases and J gave up 3 bases; unmatched junction bases: 2. The CDR3 loop spans 15 amino acids. Germline loops: CDR1 SEHNR, CDR2 FQNEAQ (reference sequence). The TCR sequence derives from a man aged 50 to 59 who received an inactivated influenza vaccine. Sequencing was performed on PBMCs from blood, taken on the day of vaccination. The V and J genes are TRBV7-9 and TRBJ2-1, with 13 bases matching TRBD2. The DNA for the CDR3 is TGTGCCAGCAGGGGACTAGCGGGACTCTACAATGAGCAGTTCTTC. Protein: CASRGLAGLYNEQFF.